Below, 6 T cell receptor beta chains from the same sample are listed, as sequenced in a study of OX40 agonist ivuxolimab in advanced cancers. Profiling relied on immunoSEQ multiplex PCR, and the TCRdb table lists in-frame clones only, not all of them. Of 50,000 to 65,000 clones listed, approximately 90% are singletons. The starting material was CD4+ or CD8+ T cells sorted from blood, obtained in a trial of the OX40 agonist ivuxolimab. The origin of the receptors is an adult with an advanced solid tumor such as melanoma, head and neck, liver or kidney cancer.

V usage is TRBV6-6 and J usage is TRBJ2-2; D is ambiguous. Between the trimmed V and J ends, which lost 6 bases and 5 bases, there was a span of 10 bases. The CDR3 has 13 residues. In germline, CDR1 is MNHNY, CDR2 SVGAGI (reference sequence). CDR3 in amino acids: CASRIPPTGELFF. The CDR3 bases are TGTGCCAGCAGGATTCCCCCAACCGGGGAGCTGTTTTTT.

This clone was picked up one time. V usage is TRBV10-3 and J usage is TRBJ2-2, with no clear D. Trimming cost V 8 bases and J 3 bases, with 7 bases left between them. The CDR3 consists of 12 residues. Looked up from germline, CDR1 is ENHRY and CDR2 is SYGVKD. As DNA, the CDR3 is TGTGCCATCGGCCGGGACACCGGGGAGCTGTTTTTT. Protein product: CAIGRDTGELFF.

This chain links TRBV28 with TRBJ2-7; the D gene is possibly TRBD1 (5 bases). The CDR3 is 15 amino acids. V lost 5 bases and J lost 0, with 14 bases in between. Looked up from germline, CDR1 is MDHEN and CDR2 is SYDVKM. The CDR3 region is CASSNPNRSSYEQYF. DNA for the CDR3: TGTGCCAGCAGTAACCCTAACAGGAGCTCCTACGAGCAGTACTTC.

J is TRBJ1-2 and V is TRBV14; unclear D gene. Germline V gene lookup returns CDR1 SGHDN and CDR2 FVKESK. Trimming left V 4 bases short and J 7 bases short, with 7 bases between. There are 11 residues in the CDR3. CDR3 DNA sequence: TGTGCCAGCAGCCCTGGAAGTGGCTACACCTTC. Translation: CASSPGSGYTF.

The CDR3 DNA reads as TGCGCCAGCAGCTTGGGGGACTTCACAGATACGCAGTATTTT. Protein product: CASSLGDFTDTQYF. This chain links TRBV5-1 with TRBJ2-3; D is perhaps TRBD2 (6 bases). Looked up from germline, CDR1 is SGHRS and CDR2 is YFSETQ. This CDR3 spans 14 amino acids. V was trimmed by 0 bases and J by 2 bases, leaving 7 bases between them. The variable domain in full, with the rest retrieved from reference TRBV5-1 and TRBJ2-3, is KAGVTQTPRYLIKTRGQQVTLSCSPISGHRSVSWYQQTPGQGLQFLFEYFSETQRNKGNFPGRFSGRQFSNSRSEMNVSTLELGDSALYLCASSLGDFTDTQYFGPGTRLTVL.

The V call is TRBV6-6, the J call TRBJ1-5; D is ambiguous. CDR3 length equals 14 residues. Trimming removed 7 bases from V and 6 bases from J, with 16 bases in between. CDR1 and CDR2 (germline): MNHNY, SVGAGI (reference sequence). The CDR3 protein is CASTDALQGQPQHF. Written as DNA, the CDR3 is TGTGCCAGCACAGACGCCCTCCAAGGTCAGCCCCAGCATTTT.